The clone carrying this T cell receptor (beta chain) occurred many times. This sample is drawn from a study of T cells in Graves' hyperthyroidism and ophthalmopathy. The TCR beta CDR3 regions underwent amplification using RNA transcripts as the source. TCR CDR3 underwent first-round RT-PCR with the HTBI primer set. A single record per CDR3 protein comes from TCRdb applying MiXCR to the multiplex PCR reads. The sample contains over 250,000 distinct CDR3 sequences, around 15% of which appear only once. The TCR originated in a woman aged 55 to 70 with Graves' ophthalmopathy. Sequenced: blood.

CDR3 region: CASNWGTSGTDTQYF. CDR3 nucleotide sequence: TGTGCCAGCAACTGGGGGACATCAGGCACAGATACGCAGTATTTT. The chain couples TRBV12-3 or TRBV12-4 to TRBJ2-3; tentatively, D is TRBD1 (6 bases). With 7 bases removed from V and 1 base from J, the gap between germline ends came to 15 bases. The CDR3 length is 15 residues.